Shown below are 28 T cell receptor beta chains from a single sample sequenced in a study of cytomegalovirus exposure and HLA in healthy donors. The PCR ran on 60 Vbeta and 13 Jbeta primers. The protocol was immunoSEQ multiplex PCR, while the TCRdb copy is restricted to in-frame clones and leaves out a portion. The table records more than 95,000 clones, about three quarters of them present only once. The sequencing input was PBMCs. Source of these receptors: a female donor in good health and CMV-seronegative.

The chain employs TRBV19 and TRBJ2-6; 8 bases are a match to TRBD1. Germline trimming cut 5 bases from V and 1 base from J; bases unmatched to any gene: 1. Germline V gene sequence: CDR1 LNHDA, CDR2 SQIVND (reference sequence). The CDR3 is made up of 15 amino acids. The DNA for the CDR3 is TGTGCCAGTAGTTACAGGGGGTCTGGGGCCAACGTCCTGACTTTC. It yields the protein CASSYRGSGANVLTF.

The CDR3: CASSPSGPKNIQYF. DNA for the CDR3: TGTGCCAGCAGTCCCTCAGGTCCTAAAAACATTCAGTACTTC. V and J are TRBV6-5 and TRBJ2-4; unclear D gene. The ends were cut back, 5 bases at V and 4 bases at J, with 12 bases in the middle. The CDR3 is made up of 14 amino acids. Per the germline V gene, CDR1 is MNHEY and CDR2 is SVGAGI.

V and J are TRBV2 and TRBJ1-4; D gene uncertain. The CDR3 has 18 amino acids. V was clipped by 4 bases and J by 5 bases, with 23 bases between them. Germline V gene lookup returns CDR1 SNHLY and CDR2 FYNNEI. The CDR3 protein is CASSGVGEGPRHNEKLFF. CDR3 coding DNA: TGTGCCAGCAGTGGGGTCGGTGAGGGCCCGAGACACAATGAAAAACTGTTTTTT. Full variable domain (outside the CDR3, taken from reference TRBV2 and TRBJ1-4): EPEVTQTPSHQVTQMGQEVILRCVPISNHLYFYWYRQILGQKVEFLVSFYNNEISEKSEIFDDQFSVERPDGSNFTLKIRSTKLEDSAMYFCASSGVGEGPRHNEKLFFGSGTQLSVL.

The chain is built from TRBV27 and TRBJ1-6; 10 bases fit TRBD1. Germline CDR1 and CDR2: MNHEY and SMNVEV (reference sequence). The CDR3 has 16 residues. With V trimmed by 7 bases and J by 1 base, 4 bases remained unmatched. The CDR3 spells CASMRTGGSYNSPLHF. CDR3 sequence (DNA): TGTGCCAGCATGAGGACAGGGGGATCCTATAATTCACCCCTCCACTTT.

This chain uses TRBV28 with TRBJ2-5; 7 bases agree with TRBD2. V gave up 6 bases and J gave up 7 bases; unmatched junction bases: 11. CDR3 length: 14 amino acids. Germline V CDR1 and CDR2: MDHEN, SYDVKM. The CDR3 protein is CASRDLFGGGTQYF. CDR3 DNA sequence: TGTGCCAGCAGGGATCTATTCGGCGGGGGGACCCAGTACTTC.

In its sample, this clone was seen a few times. V is TRBV6-6 and J is TRBJ1-5; D may be TRBD1 (5 bases). Trimming shortened V by 5 bases and J by 7 bases, and 15 bases separated the two germline ends. The CDR3 is 14 residues long. CDR1 and CDR2 from the germline V gene are MNHNY and SVGAGI (reference sequence). The CDR3, as DNA: TGTGCCAGCAGTAAAATGGGGGGAGGACAGCCCCAGCATTTT. It translates to CASSKMGGGQPQHF.

V and J are TRBV7-9 and TRBJ2-1; D is undetermined. Looked up from germline, CDR1 is SEHNR and CDR2 is FQNEAQ (reference sequence). V dropped 8 bases and J dropped 14 bases, with 13 bases sitting between them. This CDR3 contains 10 residues. CDR3 in amino acids: CASSYPTKFF. CDR3 nucleotides: TGTGCCAGCTCCTACCCAACCAAGTTCTTC.

This chain joins TRBV18 and TRBJ2-7; 9 positions agree with TRBD1. Looked up from germline, CDR1 is KGHSH and CDR2 is LQKENI. V was clipped by 3 bases and J by 4 bases; unmatched bases: 4. The CDR3 has 14 amino acids. DNA of the CDR3: TGTGCCAGCTCACCTGAGACAGGGGGATACGAGCAGTACTTC. It specifies CASSPETGGYEQYF.

V and J are TRBV18 and TRBJ2-5; 8 positions match TRBD1. Germline V gene sequence: CDR1 KGHSH, CDR2 LQKENI. Trimming removed 3 bases from V and 4 bases from J; junction bases left unmatched: 4. CDR3 size: 14 residues. CDR3 residues: CASSPGQGRETQYF. The CDR3, as DNA: TGTGCCAGCTCACCTGGACAGGGTAGAGAGACCCAGTACTTC.

This clone was observed a handful of times. The chain links TRBV25-1 to TRBJ1-4, with 7 nucleotides matching TRBD1. The V gene end was trimmed by 4 bases and the J gene end by 4 bases; junction bases not matched to a gene: 0. Germline values: CDR1 MGHDK, CDR2 SYGVNS. The CDR3 has 13 residues. The CDR3 nucleotides are TGTGCCAGCAGTGGGGACAGTAATGAAAAACTGTTTTTT. Translation: CASSGDSNEKLFF.

The sample holds a few counts of this clone. The chain recombines TRBV7-9 with TRBJ2-1; D is unresolved. CDR3 size: 14 residues. Germline CDR1 is SEHNR and CDR2 is FQNEAQ (reference sequence). Trimming pared 4 bases from V and 6 bases from J, leaving 13 bases between. CDR3 loop: CASSSTYTGNEQFF. CDR3 coding DNA: TGTGCCAGCAGCTCGACCTACACGGGCAATGAGCAGTTCTTC.

This clone showed up just a few times. This chain joins TRBV15 and TRBJ2-7; TRBD2 is a possible D gene (6 bases). The CDR3 totals 15 residues. Trimming took off 0 bases at V and 7 bases at J, with 16 bases between the two ends. Germline CDR1 is LNHNV and CDR2 is YYDKDF (reference sequence). The CDR3 protein is CATSRDREHSSEQYF. DNA for the CDR3: TGTGCCACCAGCAGAGATCGGGAGCACTCGTCAGAGCAGTACTTC.

The chain joins TRBV5-4 to TRBJ2-5; TRBD1 aligns across 11 bases. The J segment lost 4 bases and the V segment lost 4 bases, leaving 9 bases of the junction unmatched. Germline CDR1 is SGHNT and CDR2 is YYREEE (reference sequence). This CDR3 has 16 residues. The CDR3 protein is CASSIGQGAGRETQYF. The CDR3 bases are TGTGCCAGCAGCATCGGACAGGGGGCGGGCAGAGAGACCCAGTACTTC.

This clone was counted a few times. The chain combines TRBV11-2 with TRBJ2-7; D is possibly TRBD1 (5 bases). Trimming shortened V by 2 bases and J by 0 bases, and 8 bases separated the two germline ends. Germline CDR1 is SGHAT and CDR2 is FQNNGV. The CDR3 covers 14 residues. The DNA for the CDR3 is TGTGCCAGCAGCTTATCCCAGGGCTCCTACGAGCAGTACTTC. Translation gives CASSLSQGSYEQYF.

CDR3 residues: CASSFGSLLNYGYTF. Here the CDR3 DNA reads TGCGCCAGCAGCTTTGGTAGTTTACTAAACTATGGCTACACCTTC. V and J are TRBV5-1 and TRBJ1-2, with D uncertain. The germline gives CDR1 SGHRS, CDR2 YFSETQ. This CDR3 region has 15 residues. Trimming shortened V by 2 bases and J by 2 bases, and 13 bases separated the two germline ends.

In this sample, this clone turned up a few times. The gene calls are TRBV5-5 and TRBJ2-7; 7 bases map to TRBD1. This CDR3 is 17 amino acids long. Per the germline V gene, CDR1 is SGHKS and CDR2 is YYEKEE (reference sequence). The junction had 12 bases not matched to a gene; V was cut back by 3 bases and J by 0 bases. The CDR3 reads CASSWIPGQLSSYEQYF. The CDR3 nucleotides are TGTGCCAGCAGCTGGATTCCGGGACAGCTAAGCTCCTACGAGCAGTACTTC.

The chain recombines TRBV4-1 with TRBJ2-6, with D possibly matching TRBD1 (6 bases). The V end was cut by 7 bases, the J end by 0 bases, with 16 bases between. Germline V CDR1 and CDR2: MGHRA, YSYEKL. The CDR3 is 17 residues long. The CDR3 DNA follows: TGCGCCAGCACCCCCCGGACAGAAATCTCTGGGGCCAACGTCCTGACTTTC. Translated: CASTPRTEISGANVLTF.

V usage is TRBV7-9 and J usage is TRBJ2-5; 7 bases are a match to TRBD2. Germline V gene lookup returns CDR1 SEHNR and CDR2 FQNEAQ (reference sequence). The CDR3 sequence is 14 residues long. The V gene end was trimmed by 2 bases and the J gene end by 1 base; junction bases not matched to a gene: 1. This chain's CDR3 is CASSLSGGQETQYF. Written as DNA, the CDR3 is TGTGCCAGCAGCTTATCGGGGGGCCAAGAGACCCAGTACTTC.

V is TRBV19 and J is TRBJ2-1; 13 positions match TRBD2. The CDR3 runs to 19 residues. CDR1 is LNHDA and CDR2 is SQIVND in the germline V gene (reference sequence). Losses at the gene ends were 4 bases for V and 5 bases for J; bases not matched to a gene: 14. The CDR3 DNA follows: TGTGCCAGTAGTAAATCCGGGACTAGCGGGATTGACGGGAACAATGAGCAGTTCTTC. It yields the protein CASSKSGTSGIDGNNEQFF.

The chain has TRBV5-4 and TRBJ1-5; D perhaps matches TRBD1 (6 bases). The CDR3 consists of 15 residues. The germline V and J ends were trimmed by 2 bases and 1 base, with 10 bases remaining between them. Germline loops: CDR1 SGHNT, CDR2 YYREEE (reference sequence). The CDR3 protein is CASSLGGGSNQPQHF. For the CDR3, the DNA is TGTGCCAGCAGCTTAGGGGGGGGGAGCAATCAGCCCCAGCATTTT.

The chain employs TRBV12-5 and TRBJ2-1; TRBD2 aligns across 12 bases. Germline V gene data show CDR1 as LGHNT and CDR2 as FRNRAP. The CDR3 runs to 14 residues. The ends lost 8 bases at V and 10 bases at J; junction bases unmatched: 9. The CDR3 DNA reads as TGTGCTAGTCTCCCGGGACTAGCGGGCCGGGAGCAGTTCTTC. The encoded protein is CASLPGLAGREQFF.

The chain joins TRBV19 to TRBJ2-2; possibly TRBD1 for D (5 bases). This CDR3 contains 14 residues. CDR1 and CDR2 (germline): LNHDA, SQIVND (reference sequence). V shed 9 bases and J shed 3 bases, with 14 bases lying between them. The CDR3 nucleotides are TGTGCCAGCTCCCGACAGATCGACACCGGGGAGCTGTTTTTT. Translating gives CASSRQIDTGELFF.

On this clone itself: This sample includes further DNA sequences coding for the same CDR3. The gene calls are TRBV19 and TRBJ1-5; perhaps TRBD1 as D (6 bases). V was cut by 6 bases and J by 5 bases, with 11 bases left in between. This CDR3 has 13 amino acids. Per germline, CDR1 LNHDA and CDR2 SQIVND (reference sequence). The CDR3 loop reads CASSTTGYQPQHF. Written as DNA, the CDR3 is TGTGCCAGTAGCACTACAGGGTATCAGCCCCAGCATTTT.

The V call is TRBV11-2, the J call TRBJ1-2; D might be TRBD1 (6 bases). Germline V gene sequence: CDR1 SGHAT, CDR2 FQNNGV. This CDR3 has 14 residues. Trimming left V 1 base short and J 4 bases short, with 10 bases between. CDR3 sequence reads: CASSLGRTAYGYTF. CDR3 DNA: TGTGCCAGCAGCTTAGGTCGGACAGCCTATGGCTACACCTTC.

As to this clone: At one boundary the junction diverges from the germline segment, which might be a read error. This chain joins TRBV18 and TRBJ2-7; 10 bases are shared with TRBD1. CDR1 is KGHSH, CDR2 LQKENI, per germline. This CDR3 comprises 15 residues. Written as DNA, the CDR3 is TGTGCCAGCTCACCCCGACAGGGGGCTGCCTACAAGCAGTACTTC. It is translated as CASSPRQGAAYKQYF.

Here the CDR3 DNA reads TGTGCCAGCAGCTTCTCAGGCTACGAGCAGTACTTC. This encodes CASSFSGYEQYF. The rearrangement links TRBV5-4 to TRBJ2-7; D unclear. The CDR3 extends over 12 amino acids. Germline V lookup: CDR1 SGHNT, CDR2 YYREEE (reference sequence). V shed 2 bases and J shed 3 bases, with 6 bases lying between them.

The J gene is TRBJ1-2, the V gene TRBV18; D perhaps matches TRBD1 (6 bases). There are 13 residues in the CDR3. Germline V CDR1 and CDR2: KGHSH, LQKENI. Trimming took off 4 bases at V and 3 bases at J, with 9 bases between the two ends. CDR3 sequence (DNA): TGTGCCAGCTCACAACAGGGTGACTATGGCTACACCTTC. It specifies CASSQQGDYGYTF.

This clone was seen a few times. The chain employs TRBV5-1 and TRBJ2-1, with a weak D call TRBD2 (5 bases). This CDR3 spans 19 amino acids. Trimming took 4 bases from V and 2 from J, leaving 25 bases between them. Germline-derived CDR1 and CDR2 are SGHRS and YFSETQ. The CDR3 DNA reads as TGCGCCAGCAGCCCGGAACTGGGTCGCCCCGGGGAAACCTACAATGAGCAGTTCTTC. It translates to CASSPELGRPGETYNEQFF.